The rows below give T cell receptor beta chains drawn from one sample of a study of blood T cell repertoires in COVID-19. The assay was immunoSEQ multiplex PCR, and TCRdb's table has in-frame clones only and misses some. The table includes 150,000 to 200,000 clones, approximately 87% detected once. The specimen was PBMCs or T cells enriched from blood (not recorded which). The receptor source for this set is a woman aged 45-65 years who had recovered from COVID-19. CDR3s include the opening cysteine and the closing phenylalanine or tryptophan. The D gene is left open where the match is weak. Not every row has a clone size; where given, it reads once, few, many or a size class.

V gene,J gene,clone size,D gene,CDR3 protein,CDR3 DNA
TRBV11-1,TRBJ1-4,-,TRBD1,CASSSSTGTNEKLFF,TGTGCCAGCAGCTCTTCGACAGGGACTAATGAAAAACTGTTTTTT
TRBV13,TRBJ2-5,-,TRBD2,CASSQGLAGRLETQYF,TGTGCCAGCAGCCAGGGACTAGCGGGGCGATTGGAGACCCAGTACTTC
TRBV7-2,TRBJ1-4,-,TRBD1,CASSLTRDRNEKLFF,TGTGCCAGCAGCTTAACCCGGGACAGAAATGAAAAACTGTTTTTT
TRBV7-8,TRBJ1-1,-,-,CASSLHERMNTEAFF,TGTGCCAGCAGCTTGCACGAGCGGATGAACACTGAAGCTTTCTTT
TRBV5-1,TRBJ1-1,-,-,CASSSPTGNTEAFF,TGCGCCAGCAGCTCCCCGACAGGGAACACTGAAGCTTTCTTT
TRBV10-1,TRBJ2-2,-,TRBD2,CARTGTRDTGELFF,TGCGCCAGAACCGGGACTAGGGATACCGGGGAGCTGTTTTTT
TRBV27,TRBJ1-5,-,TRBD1,CASSGQGVNQPQHF,TGTGCCAGCAGTGGACAGGGGGTGAATCAGCCCCAGCATTTT
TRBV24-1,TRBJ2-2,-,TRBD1,CATSDIEGQGVTGELFF,TGTGCCACCAGTGATATTGAAGGACAGGGTGTCACCGGGGAGCTGTTTTTT
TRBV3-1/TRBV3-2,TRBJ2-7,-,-,CASSLGGNYEQYF,TGTGCCAGCAGCTTAGGAGGAAACTACGAGCAGTACTTC
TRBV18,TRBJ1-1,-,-,CASSPPKASEAFF,TGTGCCAGCTCACCACCTAAAGCAAGTGAAGCTTTCTTT
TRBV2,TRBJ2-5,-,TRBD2,CASRAAGLAGGPKETQYF,TGTGCCAGCAGAGCAGCAGGACTAGCGGGGGGGCCAAAGGAGACCCAGTACTTC
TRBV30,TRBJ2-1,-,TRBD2,CACPGGLVGNEQFF,TGTGCCTGCCCGGGGGGGCTGGTGGGCAATGAGCAGTTCTTC
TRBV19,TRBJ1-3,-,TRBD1,CASSPTGPRRNTIYF,TGTGCCAGTAGTCCGACAGGGCCAAGACGAAACACCATATATTTT
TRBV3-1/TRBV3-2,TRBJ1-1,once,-,CASSPLGGVAEAFF,TGTGCCAGCAGCCCTCTGGGGGGAGTCGCTGAAGCTTTCTTT
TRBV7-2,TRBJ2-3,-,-,CASSLEWATDTQYF,TGTGCCAGCAGCTTAGAGTGGGCTACAGATACGCAGTATTTT
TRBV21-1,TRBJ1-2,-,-,CASSKEFSINYGYTF,TGTGCCAGCAGCAAAGAGTTCAGTATTAACTATGGCTACACCTTC
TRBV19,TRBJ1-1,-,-,CASRRERRNTEAFF,TGTGCCAGCAGAAGGGAGAGGCGGAACACTGAAGCTTTCTTT
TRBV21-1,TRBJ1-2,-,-,CASSFAGGQPGYGYTF,TGTGCCAGCAGCTTCGCTGGCGGACAGCCCGGCTATGGCTACACCTTC
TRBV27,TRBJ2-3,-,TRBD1,CASSDHRGPSTDTQYF,TGTGCCAGCAGCGATCACAGGGGGCCCAGCACAGATACGCAGTATTTT
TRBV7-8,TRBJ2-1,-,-,CASSPHGDEQFF,TGTGCCAGCAGCCCCCACGGGGATGAGCAGTTCTTC
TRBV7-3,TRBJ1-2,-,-,CASSSTDRGYTF,TGTGCCAGCAGCTCGACAGATCGGGGCTACACCTTC
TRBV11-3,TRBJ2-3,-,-,CASSFRPTDTQYF,TGTGCCAGCAGCTTCCGTCCCACAGATACGCAGTATTTT
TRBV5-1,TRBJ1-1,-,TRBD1,CASSLNRGTEAFF,TGCGCCAGCAGCTTGAACAGGGGCACTGAAGCTTTCTTT
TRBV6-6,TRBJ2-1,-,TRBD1,CASSYPTGTGYNEQFF,TGTGCCAGCAGTTACCCTACCGGGACAGGCTACAATGAGCAGTTCTTC
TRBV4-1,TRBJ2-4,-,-,CASSQGFLLAKNIQYF,TGCGCCAGCAGCCAAGGCTTCCTACTAGCCAAAAACATTCAGTACTTC
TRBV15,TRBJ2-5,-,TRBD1,CATSRGQLETQYF,TGTGCCACCAGCAGGGGACAGTTGGAGACCCAGTACTTC
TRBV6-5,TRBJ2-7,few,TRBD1,CASRPGQDVHEQYF,TGTGCCAGCAGACCGGGACAGGATGTCCACGAGCAGTACTTC
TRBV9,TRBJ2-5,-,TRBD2,CASSSSGGAGETQYF,TGTGCCAGCAGCTCTAGCGGGGGGGCCGGGGAGACCCAGTACTTC
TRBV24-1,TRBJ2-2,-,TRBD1,CATSPLDRGRNGELFF,TGTGCCACCAGTCCCCTGGACAGGGGGCGGAACGGGGAGCTGTTTTTT
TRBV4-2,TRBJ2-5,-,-,CASSQDQGQYETQYF,TGTGCCAGCAGCCAAGATCAGGGCCAGTACGAGACCCAGTACTTC
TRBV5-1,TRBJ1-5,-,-,CASSFEGGQPQHF,TGCGCCAGCAGCTTCGAGGGCGGGCAGCCCCAGCATTTT
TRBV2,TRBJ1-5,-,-,CASNGHGEPQHF,TGTGCCAGCAACGGGCACGGGGAGCCCCAGCATTTT
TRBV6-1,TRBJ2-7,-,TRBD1,CASSLDRAIYEQYF,TGTGCCAGCAGTTTGGACAGGGCCATTTACGAGCAGTACTTC
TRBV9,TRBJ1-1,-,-,CASSARKGATNTEAFF,TGTGCCAGCAGCGCCCGAAAAGGGGCCACCAACACTGAAGCTTTCTTT
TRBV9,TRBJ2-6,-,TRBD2,CASGRVPLGANVLTF,TGTGCCAGCGGGAGGGTCCCACTGGGGGCCAACGTCCTGACTTTC
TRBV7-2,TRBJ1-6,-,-,CASSLGNPGNSPLHF,TGTGCCAGCAGCTTAGGAAACCCAGGGAATTCACCCCTCCACTTT
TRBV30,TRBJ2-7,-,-,CAWSRVGGPEQYF,TGTGCCTGGAGCCGTGTTGGGGGCCCCGAGCAGTACTTC
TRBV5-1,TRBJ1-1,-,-,CASSWTPGGGNTEAFF,TGCGCCAGCAGCTGGACTCCCGGGGGAGGGAACACTGAAGCTTTCTTT
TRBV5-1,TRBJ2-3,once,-,CASSGGGAGATQYF,TGCGCCAGCAGCGGTGGGGGGGCTGGAGCTACGCAGTATTTT
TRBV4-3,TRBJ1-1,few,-,CASSQVTGASVTEAFF,TGCGCCAGCAGCCAAGTTACAGGCGCCTCCGTCACTGAAGCTTTCTTT
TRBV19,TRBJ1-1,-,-,CASSIPAGAKAEAFF,TGTGCCAGTAGTATCCCTGCAGGGGCGAAGGCTGAAGCTTTCTTT